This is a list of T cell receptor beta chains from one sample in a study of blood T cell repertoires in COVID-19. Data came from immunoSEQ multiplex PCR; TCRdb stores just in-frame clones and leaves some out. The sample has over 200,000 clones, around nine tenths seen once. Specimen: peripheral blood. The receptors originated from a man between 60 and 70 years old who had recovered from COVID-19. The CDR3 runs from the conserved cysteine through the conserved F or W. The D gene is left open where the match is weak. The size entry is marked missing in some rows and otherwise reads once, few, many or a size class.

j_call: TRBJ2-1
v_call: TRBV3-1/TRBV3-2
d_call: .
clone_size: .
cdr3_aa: CASSQLASNSYNEQFF
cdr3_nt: TGTGCCAGCAGCCAACTAGCGTCTAACTCCTACAATGAGCAGTTCTTC

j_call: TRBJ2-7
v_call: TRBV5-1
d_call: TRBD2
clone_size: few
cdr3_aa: CASSPTGGYEQYF
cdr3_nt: TGCGCCAGCAGCCCCACGGGGGGCTACGAGCAGTACTTC

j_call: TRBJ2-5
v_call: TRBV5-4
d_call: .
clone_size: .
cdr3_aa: CASSFPSETQYF
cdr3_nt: TGTGCCAGCAGCTTCCCTAGTGAGACCCAGTACTTC

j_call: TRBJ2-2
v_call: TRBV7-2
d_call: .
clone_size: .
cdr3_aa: CASSLEHGELFF
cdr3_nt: TGTGCCAGCAGCTTAGAGCACGGGGAGCTGTTTTTT

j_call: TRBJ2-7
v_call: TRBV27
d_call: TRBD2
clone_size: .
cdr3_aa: CASRPVLADTYEQYF
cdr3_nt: TGTGCCAGCAGACCCGTCCTAGCGGATACCTACGAGCAGTACTTC

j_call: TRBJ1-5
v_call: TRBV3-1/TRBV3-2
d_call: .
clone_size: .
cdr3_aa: CASSQASSGQPQHF
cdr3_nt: TGTGCCAGCAGCCAAGCGTCGTCGGGACAGCCCCAGCATTTT

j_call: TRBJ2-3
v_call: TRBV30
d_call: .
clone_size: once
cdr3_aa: CAWSGQDTDTQYF
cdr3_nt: TGTGCCTGGAGTGGACAGGACACAGATACGCAGTATTTT

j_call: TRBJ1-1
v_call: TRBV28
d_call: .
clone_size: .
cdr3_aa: CASSFRQSEAFF
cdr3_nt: TGTGCCAGCAGTTTCAGACAGTCTGAAGCTTTCTTT

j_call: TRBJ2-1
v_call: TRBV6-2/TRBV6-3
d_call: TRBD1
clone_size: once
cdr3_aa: CASSGGQSSRYSYNEQFF
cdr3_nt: TGTGCCAGCAGTGGGGGACAGTCTTCCCGTTACTCCTACAATGAGCAGTTCTTC

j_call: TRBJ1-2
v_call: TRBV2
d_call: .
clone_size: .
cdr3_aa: CASSPGEVGGYTF
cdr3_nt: TGTGCCAGCAGCCCAGGGGAAGTTGGCGGCTACACCTTC

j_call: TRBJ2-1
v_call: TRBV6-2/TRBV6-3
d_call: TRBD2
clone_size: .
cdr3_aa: CASSPWTSVYNEQFF
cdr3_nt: TGTGCCAGCAGCCCCTGGACTAGCGTCTACAATGAGCAGTTCTTC

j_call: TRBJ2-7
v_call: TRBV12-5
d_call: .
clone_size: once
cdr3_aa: CASGLNYEQYF
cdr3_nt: TGTGCTAGTGGCCTAAACTACGAGCAGTACTTC

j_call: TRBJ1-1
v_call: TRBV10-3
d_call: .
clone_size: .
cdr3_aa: CAISELDKEAFF
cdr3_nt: TGTGCCATCAGTGAGCTGGACAAAGAAGCTTTCTTT

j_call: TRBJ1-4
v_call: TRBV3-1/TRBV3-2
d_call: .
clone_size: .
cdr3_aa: CASSLQGTNEKLFF
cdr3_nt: TGTGCCAGCAGCCTACAGGGTACTAATGAAAAACTGTTTTTT

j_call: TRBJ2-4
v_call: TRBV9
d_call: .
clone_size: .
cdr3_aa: CASSAYGRGWTKNIQYF
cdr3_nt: TGTGCCAGCAGCGCCTATGGTAGGGGGTGGACCAAAAACATTCAGTACTTC

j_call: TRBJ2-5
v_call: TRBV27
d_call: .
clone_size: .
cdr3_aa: CASSRAPTGPETQYF
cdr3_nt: TGTGCCAGCAGCCGAGCCCCAACAGGGCCAGAGACCCAGTACTTC

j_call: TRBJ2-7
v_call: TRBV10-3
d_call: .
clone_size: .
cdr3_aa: CAISQEAYEQYF
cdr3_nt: TGTGCCATCTCTCAGGAAGCCTACGAGCAGTACTTC

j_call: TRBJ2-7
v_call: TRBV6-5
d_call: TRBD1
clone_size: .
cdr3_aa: CASRQGTASSYEQYF
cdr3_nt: TGTGCCAGCAGACAAGGGACAGCGAGCTCCTACGAGCAGTACTTC

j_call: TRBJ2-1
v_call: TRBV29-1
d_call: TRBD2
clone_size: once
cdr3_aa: CSVEGEGGSFDEQFF
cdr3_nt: TGCAGCGTTGAAGGAGAGGGCGGGAGCTTCGATGAGCAGTTCTTC

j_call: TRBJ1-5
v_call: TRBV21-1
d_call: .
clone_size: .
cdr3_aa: CASSKEGCWASDPSPVKYQPQHF
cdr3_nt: TGTGCCAGCAGCAAAGAGGGGTGCTGGGCCTCGGACCCTTCGCCCGTGAAATATCAGCCCCAGCATTTT

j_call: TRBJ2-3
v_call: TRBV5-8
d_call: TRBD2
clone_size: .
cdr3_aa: CASSMGTSGVTDTQYF
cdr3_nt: TGTGCCAGCAGCATGGGGACTAGCGGGGTGACAGATACGCAGTATTTT

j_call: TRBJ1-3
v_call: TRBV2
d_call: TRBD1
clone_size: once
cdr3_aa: CASRQFRQGSGNTIYF
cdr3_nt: TGTGCCAGCAGGCAATTTCGACAGGGCTCTGGAAACACCATATATTTT

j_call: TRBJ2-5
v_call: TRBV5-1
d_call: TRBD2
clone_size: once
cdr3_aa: CASKIAGGPPETQYF
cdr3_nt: TGCGCCAGCAAGATAGCGGGAGGGCCACCGGAGACCCAGTACTTC

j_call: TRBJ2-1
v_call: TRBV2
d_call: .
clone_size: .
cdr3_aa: CDTGVNNEQFF
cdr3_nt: TGTGATACAGGCGTTAACAATGAGCAGTTCTTC

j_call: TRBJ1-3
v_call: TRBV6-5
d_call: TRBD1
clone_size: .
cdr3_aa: CASQLTGSRGNTIYF
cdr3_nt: TGTGCCAGCCAACTGACAGGGAGTCGCGGAAACACCATATATTTT

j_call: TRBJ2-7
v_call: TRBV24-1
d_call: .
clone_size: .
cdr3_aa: CATSGGTAVQYF
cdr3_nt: TGTGCCACCAGTGGCGGGACAGCTGTGCAGTACTTC

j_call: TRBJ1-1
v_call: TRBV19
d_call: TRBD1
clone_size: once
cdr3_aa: CASSRLRTGVNTEAFF
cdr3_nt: TGTGCCAGTAGCCGATTAAGGACAGGCGTGAACACTGAAGCTTTCTTT

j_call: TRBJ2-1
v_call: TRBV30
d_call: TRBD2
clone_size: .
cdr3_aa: CAWSSGGFYNEQFF
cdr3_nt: TGTGCCTGGTCTAGCGGGGGATTTTACAATGAGCAGTTCTTC